Below, one T cell receptor (beta chain) is given with its context. This receptor's antigen is unknown. One base away there is no much larger clone; base qualities are not given. The reads were generated on an Illumina HiSeq 1500. TCRdb reanalyzed the raw reads on its own, using fastp at Q25 for trimming and MiXCR for clone calling, and kept in-frame beta chains. Each CDR3 protein gets just one entry, which takes the most common genes and DNA from the rows behind it. Within this sample are around 450,000 distinct CDR3 sequences, with approximately 30% of them counted one time only. The top ten clones comprise about an eighth of the sample. The data originate from a study of T cell repertoires in cytomegalovirus infection (dated by TCRdb to between 2018 and 2021). Notes on the research overall: Donor HLA type was relevant to the analysis, as public TCR beta signatures indicated carriage of CMV infection together with the matching HLA type. The research as a whole found: In both this cohort and an independent roughly 330-donor cohort, the cumulative frequency of public TCR beta family members distinguished carriers of CMV infection plus the relevant HLA type. The ex vivo response was dominated by HLA-C-restricted CMV-specific TCR beta clonotypes, which also provided the single most frequent clonotype in two of eight donors.

From cysteine to phenylalanine, the CDR3 is 22 amino acids long. Only the CDR3 DNA stays, 66 bases, in frame from base 1. The germline V gene encodes CDR1 SGHTA and CDR2 FQGNSA. V and J are truncated by 1 base and 3 bases respectively, leaving an intervening sequence of 28 bases. The sample comprised PBMCs. The V gene is TRBV7-2 and the J gene is TRBJ1-6, with the identity of the D gene unclear. The origin of this receptor is a human donor in good health (CMV status not recorded). Some clones in this sample may be carry-over from other donors' samples. The CDR3 protein: CASSLVSFAFLFGQSYNSPLHF. The DNA sequence is given as TGTGCCAGCAGCTTAGTTTCTTTCGCCTTTTTGTTCGGCCAGAGCTATAATTCACCCCTCCACTTT.